Below are 16 T cell receptor beta chains sequenced from a single sample in a study of T cells in women clearing cervical HPV infection. The table came from immunoSEQ multiplex PCR; TCRdb's copy has only in-frame clones and leaves some out. Its table lists about 26,000 clones. The sample consisted of blood buffy coat. These TCRs come from a woman between 18 and 70 years old with a cervical HPV16 infection that either progressed to CIN3+ or cleared (not recorded which).

For this clone: The read ends 3 residues shy of where the CDR3 ends; the end is completed using the germline J gene. The chain has TRBV6-2 or TRBV6-3 and TRBJ1-2; D is undetermined. The CDR3 loop spans 15 amino acids. The germline V gene has CDR1 MNHEY and CDR2 SVGEGT. V was pared by 1 base and J by 2 bases, with 11 bases between. The CDR3 spells CASSYFPPENYGYTF. The covered CDR3 bases are TGTGCCAGCAGTTACTTCCCCCCAGAAAACTATGGC.

Notes on this clone: With the read ending 3 residues before the CDR3 end, the germline J gene is used to fill in that end. J is TRBJ2-5 and V is TRBV7-6; the match to TRBD1 covers 7 bases. The CDR3 has 13 amino acids. V lost 1 base, J lost 7 bases, and 3 bases stayed unmatched. Germline V gives CDR1 SGHVS, CDR2 FNYEAQ. The CDR3 bases that were read are TGTGCCAGCAGCTTAGACAGGGGTGGGACC. Protein sequence: CASSLDRGGT. The complete CDR3 sequence is CASSLDRGGTQYF.

As for this clone: The read terminates 3 residues before the CDR3 end, so the remaining end is supplied by the germline J gene. The chain links TRBV18 to TRBJ2-5; D might be TRBD2 (5 bases). Germline V lookup: CDR1 KGHSH, CDR2 LQKENI. V was pared by 3 bases and J by 7 bases, with 12 bases between. CDR3 size: 13 residues. The part of the CDR3 DNA that was read is TGTGCCAGCTCACCGGTAGCCGGAGGGACC. It translates to CASSPVAGGT. The CDR3 in full is CASSPVAGGTQYF.

With respect to this clone: The missing CDR3 end, 3 residues past where the read stops, is filled in from the germline J gene. The V and J genes are TRBV5-1 and TRBJ2-3, with 7 nucleotides matching TRBD2. This CDR3 spans 15 amino acids. Germline CDR1 reads SGHRS; CDR2 reads YFSETQ. V was clipped by 5 bases and J by 0 bases; unmatched bases: 6. The CDR3 bases that were read are TGCGCCAGCAGGTCTGGCGGGGGTAGCACAGATACG. Translation gives CASRSGGGSTDT. The complete CDR3 protein is CASRSGGGSTDTQYF.

On this clone: The read stops 3 residues short of the end of the CDR3; the missing end is completed from the germline J gene. The chain is built from TRBV7-2 and TRBJ1-4; possibly TRBD1 for D (6 bases). The CDR3 is made up of 12 amino acids. Germline assignment: CDR1 SGHTA and CDR2 FQGNSA. CDR3 sequence reads: CASSLQGVELFF. Incomplete CDR3 DNA: TGTGCCAGCAGTTTACAGGGAGTCGAA. Variable domain in full (rest from reference TRBV7-2 and TRBJ1-4): GAGVSQSPSNKVTEKGKDVELRCDPISGHTALYWYRQSLGQGLEFLIYFQGNSAPDKSGLPSDRFSAERTGGSVSTLTIQRTQQEDSAVYLCASSLQGVELFFGSGTQLSVL.

A remark on this clone: The sequenced fragment ends 3 residues before the CDR3 boundary, so the rest is inferred from the germline J gene. The chain is built from TRBV7-9 and TRBJ2-1; D is possibly TRBD2 (5 bases). Per the germline V gene, CDR1 is SEHNR and CDR2 is FQNEAQ (reference sequence). V was pared by 5 bases and J by 3 bases, with 14 bases between. This CDR3 has 15 amino acids. The sequenced part of the CDR3 DNA is TGTGCCAGCAGCCCAGGACTGGGCGGCTACAATGAG. Translated, it gives CASSPGLGGYNE. From start to end, the CDR3 is CASSPGLGGYNEQFF.

Remarks on this clone: Sequencing ends 3 residues short of the CDR3 end; the germline J gene provides the rest. The V and J genes are TRBV7-2 and TRBJ1-1; D is undetermined. Germline loops: CDR1 SGHTA, CDR2 FQGNSA. The CDR3 has 11 residues. CDR3 residues: CASSPLVSAFF. The covered CDR3 bases are TGTGCCAGCAGCCCCTTAGTATCA.

The chain's CDR3 is CASSQTVGSGIVSYNEQFF. The covered CDR3 bases are TGTGCCAGCAGCCAGACAGTAGGGAGCGGGATAGTATCCTACAATGAG. The chain employs TRBV4-2 and TRBJ2-1, with 7 positions matching TRBD2. The read comes to an end 3 residues before the CDR3 does, leaving the germline J gene to fill in the end. V shed 3 bases, J shed 1 base, and the junction held 15 bases outside the gene matches. In germline, CDR1 is LGHNA, CDR2 YNFKEQ. The CDR3 has 19 residues.

A remark on this clone: The CDR3 end is not reached by the read, which stops 3 residues before it; the germline J gene fills it in. The chain links TRBV7-3 to TRBJ2-5; D might be TRBD2 (6 bases). This CDR3 is 15 amino acids long. The germline V gene encodes CDR1 SGHTA and CDR2 FQGTGA. Trimming took 3 bases from V and 2 from J, leaving 13 bases between them. This CDR3 reads CASSFSGGFQETQYF. The sequenced CDR3 bases are TGTGCCAGCAGCTTTTCCGGGGGATTTCAAGAGACC.

CDR3 bases read: TGCGCCAGCAGTCGCGGGGACCCAACCTACGAG. Its translation: CASSRGDPTYE. The entire CDR3 is CASSRGDPTYEQYF. This sequence joins TRBV5-1 and TRBJ2-7; TRBD2 might be the D (6 bases). The read ends 3 residues shy of where the CDR3 ends; the end is completed using the germline J gene. The germline V gene encodes CDR1 SGHRS and CDR2 YFSETQ. The ends were cut back, 5 bases at V and 2 bases at J, with 14 bases in the middle. The CDR3 covers 14 residues.

About this clone itself: The read finishes 3 residues shy of the CDR3 end, and the germline J gene is used to complete it. This rearrangement joins TRBV6-2 or TRBV6-3 to TRBJ2-4; TRBD2 matches at 9 bases. Germline-derived CDR1 and CDR2 are MNHEY and SVGEGT. The CDR3 is made up of 15 amino acids. V trimming: 6 bases; J trimming: 6 bases; junction bases outside the gene matches: 9. The CDR3 reads CASRSSLAGVNIQYF. The CDR3 bases that were read are TGTGCCAGCAGAAGCAGTTTAGCGGGAGTAAACATT.

Concerning this clone: The read terminates 3 residues before the CDR3 end, so the remaining end is supplied by the germline J gene. The chain joins TRBV20-1 to TRBJ2-1, with 8 bases aligning to TRBD2. The CDR3 contains 15 residues. V shed 5 bases and J 5 bases; nucleotides not matched to a gene: 11. Germline lookup yields CDR1 DFQATT and CDR2 SNEGSKA (reference sequence). The part of the CDR3 DNA that was read is TGCAGTGCTCCCCTGAGCGGGAGAAAGAACAATGAG. This gives the protein CSAPLSGRKNNE. The whole CDR3 is CSAPLSGRKNNEQFF.

On this clone: The CDR3 is cut off 3 residues early in the read; its end comes from the germline J gene. The chain employs TRBV19 and TRBJ2-4; 9 bases match TRBD1. Germline V lookup: CDR1 LNHDA, CDR2 SQIVND (reference sequence). The length of the CDR3 is 16 residues. Partial CDR3 DNA: TGTGCCAGCCTCGACGACAGGGGGTACTATCCCTATGGT. It codes for CASLDDRGYYPYG. The CDR3 in its entirety is CASLDDRGYYPYGQYF.

In the case of this clone: Read data end 3 residues before the CDR3 end; the end is taken from the germline J gene. The V and J genes are TRBV20-1 and TRBJ1-2; TRBD1 matches 11 bases. The V segment lost 6 bases and the J segment 7 bases; nucleotides outside the gene matches: 10. The CDR3 is made up of 14 amino acids. CDR1 is DFQATT and CDR2 is SNEGSKA in the germline V gene (reference sequence). The chain's CDR3 is CSAVKDRGQSGYTF. The part of the CDR3 DNA that was read is TGCAGTGCCGTTAAGGACAGGGGGCAGAGTGGC.

Concerning this clone: The CDR3 end falls 3 residues outside the read, so it is completed with the germline J gene. The V and J genes are TRBV19 and TRBJ2-7, with D perhaps TRBD1 (6 bases). Between the trimmed V and J ends, which lost 3 bases and 2 bases, there was a span of 8 bases. Per the germline V gene, CDR1 is LNHDA and CDR2 is SQIVND (reference sequence). The CDR3 extends over 13 amino acids. The CDR3 DNA, read in part, is TGTGCCAGTAGTATGGGACAAACCTACGAG. Protein product: CASSMGQTYE. The full CDR3 protein reads CASSMGQTYEQYF.

With regard to this clone: The CDR3 extends 3 residues past the end of the read, so its final part is completed from the germline J gene. The V call is TRBV19, the J call TRBJ2-3; D gene uncertain. The CDR3 is 15 amino acids. CDR1 and CDR2 (germline): LNHDA, SQIVND (reference sequence). CDR3 amino acids: CASSRQTGTNQPQYF. Partial CDR3 DNA: TGTGCCAGTAGTCGCCAGACTGGTACGAATCAGCCG.